Below are 3 T cell receptor beta chains sequenced from a single sample in a study of blood T cell repertoires in COVID-19. Only in-frame clones appear in the TCRdb table, and some are missing; sequencing was by immunoSEQ multiplex PCR. This sample has fewer than 150,000 clones, with roughly 87% found just once. Sequencing used PBMCs or T cells enriched from blood (not recorded which). These receptors all come from a man in his thirties or forties who had recovered from COVID-19.

The sample holds one count of this clone. J is TRBJ1-1 and V is TRBV3-1 (or the pseudogene TRBV3-2), with TRBD1 identical over 8 bases. From germline, CDR1 is LGHDT and CDR2 YNNKEL (reference sequence). CDR3 length equals 16 residues. V was clipped by 2 bases and J by 4 bases; unmatched bases: 9. The CDR3 here is CASSQIAGQGSTEAFF. The CDR3 nucleotides are TGTGCCAGCAGCCAAATTGCTGGACAGGGCAGCACTGAAGCTTTCTTT.

The genes are TRBV5-1 and TRBJ2-1, with TRBD1 matching over 7 bases. V was pared by 1 base and J by 8 bases, with 9 bases of the junction left unmatched. Germline V gene data show CDR1 as SGHRS and CDR2 as YFSETQ. The CDR3 spans 15 residues. The CDR3 bases are TGCGCCAGCAGCTTGTGGGTATCAGGGGGACATGAGCAGTTCTTC. It is translated as CASSLWVSGGHEQFF. The whole variable domain, remainder taken from reference TRBV5-1 and TRBJ2-1, is KAGVTQTPRYLIKTRGQQVTLSCSPISGHRSVSWYQQTPGQGLQFLFEYFSETQRNKGNFPGRFSGRQFSNSRSEMNVSTLELGDSALYLCASSLWVSGGHEQFFGPGTRLTVL.

J is TRBJ2-1 and V is TRBV6-5; 11 nucleotides align to TRBD2. The germline CDR1 and CDR2 sequences are MNHEY and SVGAGI. J was trimmed by 5 bases and V by 6 bases; bases with no gene match: 3. The CDR3 spans 14 residues. As DNA, the CDR3 is TGTGCCAGCAGGAGACTAGCGGGAAACAATGAGCAGTTCTTC. This translates into CASRRLAGNNEQFF.